This T cell receptor beta chain was recorded in a study of CD8 T cell repertoires and HIV-1 epitope variants. Whole-study context: The baseline condition was 1M T cells left uncultured.

Sequencing used immunoSEQ multiplex PCR; TCRdb keeps in-frame clones, though not all of them. The sample has about 4,900 clones; 55% to 75% are singletons. This clone was counted once. Its antigen remains unidentified. The ends were cut back, 1 base at V and 5 bases at J, with 7 bases in the middle. Germline-derived CDR1 and CDR2 are SGHNT and YYREEE (reference sequence). The CDR3 runs 13 residues. This TCR derives from a male donor with HIV. The material sequenced was cultured CD8+ T cells derived from PBMCs. The chain combines TRBV5-4 with TRBJ2-1, with D hard to call. The CDR3 sequence: CASSLMVDNEQFF. The DNA of the CDR3 is TGTGCCAGCAGCTTGATGGTTGACAATGAGCAGTTCTTC.